This T cell receptor beta chain appears in the sequencing data of a study of CXCR3-negative and CXCR3-positive naive CD8 T cells. Study observations and caveats: CXCR3-expressing naive cells carried TRB CDR3s more hydrophobic than those of CXCR3-negative naive cells.

The CDR3 sequence is 18 residues long. A note on this clonotype: Its antigen is not known.

UMI-labeled 5' RACE yielded the TRB cDNA libraries. Reanalyzing the 5' RACE reads, TCRdb keeps one entry per CDR3 protein, without DNA. Reported are 80,000 to 100,000 distinct CDR3 sequences; the ten largest clones contain 0.8% to 0.85%. The receptor was derived from a human donor in good health. Some clones in this sample may be carry-over from other donors' samples. Sample: naive CXCR3+ CD8+ T cells from blood. Subset of the sample: CD45RO-CCR7+CD27+CD95- naive CD8+ T cells expressing CXCR3 (TNR3+). V gene TRBV12-3 or TRBV12-4 combines with J gene TRBJ2-5; TCRdb's D call of TRBD2 is untestable without DNA. CDR3 residues: CASTSSRTVKYHQETQYF.